This T cell receptor (beta chain) appears in the sequencing data of a study of T-cell reconstitution after alpha-beta-depleted transplantation in children. This clonotype was seen a few times. This CDR3 is 15 amino acids long. The V and J ends lost 4 bases and 1 base, in that order; junction bases with no gene match: 2. Germline V CDR1 and CDR2: SGHVS, FQNEAQ. Unique molecular identifiers were incorporated into the prepared TCRbeta library. From the PCR reads, TCRdb called clonotypes with MiXCR, one entry per CDR3 protein. The data show some 400,000 distinct CDR3 sequences, roughly 21% seen once. The chain employs TRBV7-8 and TRBJ2-2; TRBD2 aligns across 8 bases. The TCR was taken from a human donor who donated a stem cell graft to a child with acute myeloid leukemia. The sample was PBMCs from the stem cell graft donor, taken from the stem cell graft. CDR3 bases: TGTGCCAGCAGCTCGCTAGCGGGGAACACCGGGGAGCTGTTTTTT. Residues: CASSSLAGNTGELFF.